This T cell receptor beta chain originates from a study of blood T cell repertoires in COVID-19. Study at large: Sites in the United States, Italy and Spain provided acute and convalescent COVID-19 samples.

This clone has more than one count but fewer than ten. Original data processing: Amplification from reference gene primers served as the basis for estimated nucleated cell counts. Assay used: immunoSEQ multiplex PCR; TCRdb lists only in-frame clones, some missing. V, J and clone size reflect that table, while D and trimming were determined from the DNA. The table records 290,000 or so clones, 85% of them present only once. Germline assignment: CDR1 SGHAT and CDR2 FQDESV (reference sequence). The trim removed 1 base at V and 2 bases at J, leaving 4 bases unmatched. The CDR3 contains 16 residues. The sequence derives from a man between 50 and 59 years old with active or convalescent COVID-19. The specimen was peripheral blood. The chain combines TRBV11-1 with TRBJ2-3; the match to TRBD2 covers 9 bases. The CDR3 spells CASSLVGTSTTDTQYF. The CDR3 nucleotides are TGTGCCAGCAGCTTAGTGGGGACTAGCACCACAGATACGCAGTATTTT.